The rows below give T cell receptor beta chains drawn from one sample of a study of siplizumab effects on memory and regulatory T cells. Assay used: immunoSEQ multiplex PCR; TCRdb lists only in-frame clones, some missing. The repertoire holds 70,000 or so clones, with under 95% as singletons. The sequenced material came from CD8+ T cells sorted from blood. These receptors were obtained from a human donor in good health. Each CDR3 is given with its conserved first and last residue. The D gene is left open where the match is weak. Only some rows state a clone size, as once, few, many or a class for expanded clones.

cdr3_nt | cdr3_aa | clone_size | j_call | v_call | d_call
TGCGCCAGCAGCCATACTAGAGGCTCCTACAATGAGCAGTTCTTC | CASSHTRGSYNEQFF | - | TRBJ2-1 | TRBV4-1 | -
TGTGCCAGCAGCCCGGACAGGGTCGGCTACACCTTC | CASSPDRVGYTF | - | TRBJ1-2 | TRBV5-8 | TRBD1
TGTGCCAGCAGCACTTCTCAGGGGGCTTGGTATGGCTACACCTTC | CASSTSQGAWYGYTF | - | TRBJ1-2 | TRBV5-8 | TRBD1
TGCGCCAGCAGCCAAGTCGGGACGGGCGACACCATATATTTT | CASSQVGTGDTIYF | - | TRBJ1-3 | TRBV4-1 | -
TGTGCCAGCAGCGTAGCACCGACGGACAGCTCTGGAAACACCATATATTTT | CASSVAPTDSSGNTIYF | - | TRBJ1-3 | TRBV9 | -
TGTGCCAGTAGTATGACTAGCGGGGGAGTCACAGATACGCAGTATTTT | CASSMTSGGVTDTQYF | - | TRBJ2-3 | TRBV19 | TRBD2
TGTGCCAGCAGCTTAGAGTCGCAGGGGGTAGGTGGCTACACCTTC | CASSLESQGVGGYTF | - | TRBJ1-2 | TRBV7-9 | TRBD1
TGTGCCAGCGGGGTCTACGAGCAGTACTTC | CASGVYEQYF | - | TRBJ2-7 | TRBV2 | -
TGTGCCAGCAGCCCGCCGGGACTAGCGGTCCTGGATACGCAGTATTTT | CASSPPGLAVLDTQYF | - | TRBJ2-3 | TRBV14 | TRBD2
TGTGCCAGCAGCCAAGGTGGGAGCTCCTACAATGAGCAGTTCTTC | CASSQGGSSYNEQFF | - | TRBJ2-1 | TRBV4-2 | -
TGTGCCTGGAGTCCTGTTGGAGGGTTCGAGCAGTACTTC | CAWSPVGGFEQYF | - | TRBJ2-7 | TRBV30 | -
TGTGCCAGCAGCTTAATTGGACAAAACTACGAGCAGTACTTC | CASSLIGQNYEQYF | - | TRBJ2-7 | TRBV7-9 | -
TGTGCCAGCAGCGGACAGGGAAGCACAGATACGCAGTATTTT | CASSGQGSTDTQYF | - | TRBJ2-3 | TRBV11-2 | TRBD1
TGTGCCACCAGCAGGGACAGGGGGCTCAACGAGCAGTACTTC | CATSRDRGLNEQYF | - | TRBJ2-7 | TRBV15 | TRBD1
TGCGCCAGCAGCGCCGGGGTACAAGAGACCCAGTACTTC | CASSAGVQETQYF | - | TRBJ2-5 | TRBV5-1 | -
TGTGCCAGCAGTTCACTAGCGGGAGAATACAATGAGCAGTTCTTC | CASSSLAGEYNEQFF | - | TRBJ2-1 | TRBV27 | TRBD2
TGCAGCGTTGAGAAGGGGGGGGCACGAAACTACGAGCAGTACTTC | CSVEKGGARNYEQYF | - | TRBJ2-7 | TRBV29-1 | -
TGCGCCAGCAGCCAGAACCATATGACTAGCGGTTTAACCTACGAGCAGTACTTC | CASSQNHMTSGLTYEQYF | - | TRBJ2-7 | TRBV4-1 | TRBD2
TGTGCCAGTAGTACCAGACAGTATGATGAGCAGTTCTTC | CASSTRQYDEQFF | - | TRBJ2-1 | TRBV19 | -
TGTGCCAGTAGTTTCGGCAGGGGGAACACTGAAGCTTTCTTT | CASSFGRGNTEAFF | - | TRBJ1-1 | TRBV19 | -
TGTGCCAGCTCACAGAGCGGGACAGGGGGTTTCGACGAGCAGTACTTC | CASSQSGTGGFDEQYF | - | TRBJ2-7 | TRBV19 | TRBD1
TGTGCCAGCAGTTTAAGCGGGCCCCTCTACGAGCAGTACTTC | CASSLSGPLYEQYF | - | TRBJ2-7 | TRBV27 | -
TGTGCCAGCAGTGACGGGACTAGCGGGGGAAAAAACATTCAGTACTTC | CASSDGTSGGKNIQYF | - | TRBJ2-4 | TRBV6-4 | TRBD2
TGTGCCAGCAGCTCGCTCGGACAGAGGGACACCGGGGAGCTGTTTTTT | CASSSLGQRDTGELFF | - | TRBJ2-2 | TRBV11-3 | -
TGTGCCAGCAGCTCGCCTCGACTGCTTTCCTACGAGCAGTACTTC | CASSSPRLLSYEQYF | - | TRBJ2-7 | TRBV7-9 | -
TGTGCCAGCAGCGGGCCCGACCGCAATGGCTACACCTTC | CASSGPDRNGYTF | - | TRBJ1-2 | TRBV9 | -
TGTGCCAGCAGCGGACACTCCTACGAGCAGTACTTC | CASSGHSYEQYF | - | TRBJ2-7 | TRBV6-6 | -
TGTGCCAGTAGGACTAGCGGAAATACTCTGCATGAGCAGTTCTTC | CASRTSGNTLHEQFF | once | TRBJ2-1 | TRBV7-9 | TRBD2
TGCGCCAGCAGCTTTAGTTCGGTCCCTGGGGCCAACGTCCTGACTTTC | CASSFSSVPGANVLTF | - | TRBJ2-6 | TRBV5-1 | -
TGCAGCGTTGAGGGATGGGGTCTATACAATGAGCAGTTCTTC | CSVEGWGLYNEQFF | - | TRBJ2-1 | TRBV29-1 | -
TGTGCCTGGAGCCGAGAGATTGGGGCCAACGTCCTGACTTTC | CAWSREIGANVLTF | - | TRBJ2-6 | TRBV30 | -
TGTGCCAGCAGTGACGGGACAGACACCTACGAGCAGTACTTC | CASSDGTDTYEQYF | - | TRBJ2-7 | TRBV2 | TRBD1
TGTGCCAGTGGCCCGGGGCCAGGGGGCTTCAACACCATATATTTT | CASGPGPGGFNTIYF | - | TRBJ1-3 | TRBV19 | TRBD1
TGTGCCAGCAGCTTAGGCCAGGGTTATCGTTCCAACTATGGCTACACCTTC | CASSLGQGYRSNYGYTF | - | TRBJ1-2 | TRBV11-2 | -
TGTGCCAGCAGCCTGGACGGAAACAATGAGCAGTTCTTC | CASSLDGNNEQFF | - | TRBJ2-1 | TRBV5-6 | -
TGTGCCAGCAGTGAAGGACAGGGGGCGTCAAATGAAGCTTTCTTT | CASSEGQGASNEAFF | few | TRBJ1-1 | TRBV6-1 | TRBD1
TGTGCCGGACTAGCGGGGGAAGATACGCAGTATTTT | CAGLAGEDTQYF | - | TRBJ2-3 | TRBV2 | TRBD2
TGTGCCTGCCGGAGTCCTCGCTCTGGAAACACCATATATTTT | CACRSPRSGNTIYF | - | TRBJ1-3 | TRBV6-5 | -
TGCGCCAGCAGCCAAGGGTCTGAAAAACTGTTTTTT | CASSQGSEKLFF | few | TRBJ1-4 | TRBV4-1 | -
TGTGCCAGCAGCCCGGACTTAAGAGCAGATACGCAGTATTTT | CASSPDLRADTQYF | once | TRBJ2-3 | TRBV7-9 | -
TGTGCCAGCAGCCCTGGGGGGTACACTGAAGCTTTCTTT | CASSPGGYTEAFF | - | TRBJ1-1 | TRBV6-6 | -
TGTGCCATCAGCGAGCTGGGGGACCCGAACACCGGGGAGCTGTTTTTT | CAISELGDPNTGELFF | - | TRBJ2-2 | TRBV10-3 | -
TGTGCCAGCAGCTTATCACCCTACGAGCAGTACTTC | CASSLSPYEQYF | - | TRBJ2-7 | TRBV7-9 | -
TGTGCCAGCAGTTTTGGGACAGGGGTCAACGAGCAGTACTTC | CASSFGTGVNEQYF | - | TRBJ2-7 | TRBV27 | TRBD1
TGTGCCAGCAGCGAGGTAGCGGACCCTCTCGAGCAGTACTTC | CASSEVADPLEQYF | - | TRBJ2-7 | TRBV9 | -
TGTGCCACCTCCGACAGGGGCCTGGGCTACGAGCAGTACTTC | CATSDRGLGYEQYF | - | TRBJ2-7 | TRBV27 | TRBD1
TGTGCCACCCTTGGGCTGCTAAACACTGAAGCTTTCTTT | CATLGLLNTEAFF | - | TRBJ1-1 | TRBV6-1 | -
TGTGCCAGCAGGACTCGGTCCGATGAGCAGTTCTTC | CASRTRSDEQFF | once | TRBJ2-1 | TRBV7-2 | -
TGTGCCAGTGGGTCTACGTACGAGCAGTACTTC | CASGSTYEQYF | - | TRBJ2-7 | TRBV19 | -
TGTGCCAGCAGCTTATATCCTGGGGATCAGCCCCAGCATTTT | CASSLYPGDQPQHF | - | TRBJ1-5 | TRBV11-2 | -
TGTGCCAGCAGTGTCTCGGGACTGCCCGCCTACGAGCAGTACTTC | CASSVSGLPAYEQYF | - | TRBJ2-7 | TRBV27 | -
TGTGCCAGCAGCGCGGACACCGGGGAGCTGTTTTTT | CASSADTGELFF | - | TRBJ2-2 | TRBV9 | -
TGTGCCTGGAGTGTGTCTAGCGGGATAGATGAGCAGTTCTTC | CAWSVSSGIDEQFF | - | TRBJ2-1 | TRBV30 | TRBD2
TGTGCCAGTAGTATGGGACAGGGGTGGGCCTACGAGCAGTACTTC | CASSMGQGWAYEQYF | - | TRBJ2-7 | TRBV19 | TRBD1